A single sample gave rise to the 28 T cell receptor beta chains below, sequenced in a study of siplizumab effects on memory and regulatory T cells. TCRdb's table, derived via immunoSEQ multiplex PCR, lists solely in-frame clones and lacks some. Of under 150,000 clones listed, around 94% are singletons. Sequencing input: non-Treg CD4+ T cells sorted from blood. The receptor source for this set is a human donor in good health.

CDR3 nucleotides: TGTGCCAGCAGTGAAGACGGAGCGGGGCCAAACATTCAGTACTTC. Its translation is CASSEDGAGPNIQYF. The chain recombines TRBV6-1 with TRBJ2-4, with 7 bases that match TRBD2. CDR1 and CDR2 from the germline V gene are MNHNS and SASEGT. V lost 1 base to trimming and J lost 6 bases; unmatched junction nucleotides: 6. This CDR3 is built from 15 residues.

This clone is a singleton in its sample. This chain connects TRBV9 to TRBJ2-3, with 7 bases that match TRBD2. This CDR3 is built from 15 residues. Trimming cost V 3 bases and J 0 bases; bases outside gene matches: 4. Germline assignment: CDR1 SGDLS and CDR2 YYNGEE. The CDR3 region has the DNA TGTGCCAGCAGCGCCCTGGGGGGGAGCACAGATACGCAGTATTTT. This gives the protein CASSALGGSTDTQYF.

This sequence joins TRBV6-1 and TRBJ1-6, with a tentative D call TRBD1 (5 bases). Between the trimmed V and J ends, which lost 11 bases and 10 bases, there was a span of 18 bases. The CDR3 contains 13 residues. The germline V gene encodes CDR1 MNHNS and CDR2 SASEGT. The CDR3 nucleotides are TGTGCCCCCGAGCAGGGCATTAACTCACCCCTCCACTTT. Its protein is CAPEQGINSPLHF.

This clone was recorded only once. V usage is TRBV7-9 and J usage is TRBJ2-5; 9 nucleotides agree with TRBD2. There are 16 residues in the CDR3. The V gene end was trimmed by 5 bases and the J gene end by 2 bases; junction bases not matched to a gene: 9. Germline V gene data show CDR1 as SEHNR and CDR2 as FQNEAQ (reference sequence). The CDR3 DNA reads TGTGCCAGCAGCCTGGATCTAGCGGGACGTCAAGAGACCCAGTACTTC. Protein: CASSLDLAGRQETQYF. The whole variable domain, remainder taken from reference TRBV7-9 and TRBJ2-5, is DTGVSQNPRHKITKRGQNVTFRCDPISEHNRLYWYRQTLGQGPEFLTYFQNEAQLEKSRLLSDRFSAERPKGSFSTLEIQRTEQGDSAMYLCASSLDLAGRQETQYFGPGTRLLVL.

V is TRBV15 and J is TRBJ2-1; 13 bases map to TRBD2. The trim removed 3 bases at V and 9 bases at J, leaving 5 bases unmatched. The germline gives CDR1 LNHNV, CDR2 YYDKDF (reference sequence). The CDR3 spans 15 residues. CDR3 loop: CATSSWTSGSGEQFF. The DNA of the CDR3 is TGTGCCACCAGCAGCTGGACTAGCGGGAGTGGTGAGCAGTTCTTC.

The chain links TRBV6-5 to TRBJ1-1, with D perhaps matching TRBD1 (6 bases). The CDR3 has 12 amino acids. Germline lookup yields CDR1 MNHEY and CDR2 SVGAGI. The V end was cut by 7 bases, the J end by 9 bases, with 15 bases between. This CDR3 is CASTPTGNQAFF. DNA of the CDR3: TGTGCCAGCACCCCCACAGGGAATCAAGCTTTCTTT.

The J gene is TRBJ2-4, the V gene TRBV10-2; no definite D call. Germline V CDR1 and CDR2: WSHSY, SAAADI. Trimming cost V 0 bases and J 2 bases, with 14 bases left between them. CDR3 size: 17 residues. The CDR3 DNA reads as TGCGCCAGCAGTGAGTCGATTCTGCTACATTCCAAAAACATTCAGTACTTC. Its translation is CASSESILLHSKNIQYF.

This chain uses TRBV27 with TRBJ1-5; D not resolved. V was shortened by 5 bases and J by 7 bases, with 15 bases between the two germline ends. The germline V gene has CDR1 MNHEY and CDR2 SMNVEV (reference sequence). CDR3 length equals 14 residues. Here the CDR3 DNA reads TGTGCCAGCAGTAGAGGGAGTCGTGGACAGCCCCAGCATTTT. As protein: CASSRGSRGQPQHF.

The CDR3 is CASSPDRTLPYGYTF. For the CDR3, the DNA is TGTGCCAGCAGCCCGGACAGGACCCTCCCCTATGGCTACACCTTC. This chain joins TRBV7-8 and TRBJ1-2, with TRBD1 identical over 7 bases. The CDR3 is 15 residues long. Germline values: CDR1 SGHVS, CDR2 FQNEAQ. The junction had 10 bases not matched to a gene; V was cut back by 5 bases and J by 4 bases.

Here the CDR3 DNA reads TGTGCCAGCAGCTTGGGGGACTACGCCACAGATACGCAGTATTTT. Encoded protein: CASSLGDYATDTQYF. The chain employs TRBV5-4 and TRBJ2-3, with TRBD2 identical over 7 bases. After removal of 0 bases from V and 2 bases from J, the junction contained 3 bases not matched to a gene. Germline CDR1 SGHNT, CDR2 YYREEE (reference sequence). The CDR3 covers 15 residues.

The chain joins TRBV5-1 to TRBJ1-3; D remains ambiguous. Germline V gene data show CDR1 as SGHRS and CDR2 as YFSETQ. The V end was cut by 4 bases, the J end by 2 bases, with 7 bases between. The CDR3 totals 13 residues. This CDR3 reads CASSPLPGNTIYF. CDR3 nucleotide sequence: TGCGCCAGCAGCCCGCTCCCTGGAAACACCATATATTTT.

The CDR3 region is CASSQGPRGTQYF. The CDR3 nucleotides read TGTGCCAGCAGCCAAGGACCAAGGGGTACGCAGTATTTT. The rearrangement links TRBV14 to TRBJ2-3; TRBD1 is a possible D gene (5 bases). V shed 1 base and J shed 8 bases, with 10 bases lying between them. Germline values: CDR1 SGHDN, CDR2 FVKESK. The CDR3 length is 13 residues. The full variable domain, rest sourced from reference TRBV14 and TRBJ2-3, is EAGVTQFPSHSVIEKGQTVTLRCDPISGHDNLYWYRRVMGKEIKFLLHFVKESKQDESGMPNNRFLAERTGGTYSTLKVQPAELEDSGVYFCASSQGPRGTQYFGPGTRLTVL.

This clone was counted only a few times. V usage is TRBV7-9 and J usage is TRBJ2-7, with a tentative D call TRBD2 (5 bases). This CDR3 has 14 amino acids. The V end lost 5 bases, the J end lost 12 bases, and 23 bases lay between the germline ends. Germline values: CDR1 SEHNR, CDR2 FQNEAQ (reference sequence). The CDR3 DNA is TGTGCCAGCAGCCCCGGACCGGTAGGGTTTAGCGTGTACTTC. Translated, it gives CASSPGPVGFSVYF.

This chain links TRBV5-1 with TRBJ2-5, with D hard to call. The length of the CDR3 is 15 residues. Trimming stripped 5 bases from V and 1 base from J, with 15 bases between. Germline CDR1 SGHRS, CDR2 YFSETQ. The CDR3 spells CASSSGPLAQETQYF. Here the CDR3 DNA reads TGCGCCAGCAGTTCCGGGCCCCTCGCCCAAGAGACCCAGTACTTC.

V usage is TRBV6-6 and J usage is TRBJ2-3; tentatively, D is TRBD1 or TRBD2 (5 bases each). Per germline, CDR1 MNHNY and CDR2 SVGAGI (reference sequence). The germline V and J ends were trimmed by 4 bases and 2 bases, with 10 bases remaining between them. The CDR3 loop spans 14 amino acids. The CDR3 here is CASSWGKVTDTQYF. DNA for the CDR3: TGTGCCAGCAGTTGGGGGAAAGTCACAGATACGCAGTATTTT.

Comments on this clone: Compared with germline, one end of the junction differs, possibly owing to a read error. This sequence joins TRBV5-4 and TRBJ2-5; TRBD1 aligns across 9 bases. The J call may be incorrect, as the DNA end agrees better with TRBJ2-7. This CDR3 region has 13 residues. Germline V gene lookup returns CDR1 SGHNT and CDR2 YYREEE (reference sequence). The CDR3 loop is CASSLGQGPEQYF. As DNA, the CDR3 is TGTGCCAGCAGTTTGGGACAGGGACCCGAGCAGTACTTC.

The chain couples TRBV21-1 to TRBJ1-2. TRBV21-1 is labeled a pseudogene. The CDR3 consists of 16 residues. The CDR3 is CASSKVRRSELPIYTF. Here the CDR3 DNA reads TGTGCCAGCAGCAAAGTTAGAAGGTCAGAGCTTCCTATCTACACCTTC.

CDR3 in amino acids: CASSLNAAGNTIYF. CDR3 in DNA: TGTGCCAGCAGCTTAAATGCGGCTGGAAACACCATATATTTT. The chain couples TRBV7-6 to TRBJ1-3; no reliable D call. Per germline, CDR1 SGHVS and CDR2 FNYEAQ. This CDR3 contains 14 residues. V was shortened by 2 bases and J by 2 bases, with 7 bases between the two germline ends. Full variable domain (rest looked up from reference TRBV7-6 and TRBJ1-3): GAGVSQSPRYKVTKRGQDVALRCDPISGHVSLYWYRQALGQGPEFLTYFNYEAQQDKSGLPNDRFSAERPEGSISTLTIQRTEQRDSAMYRCASSLNAAGNTIYFGEGSWLTVV.

In its sample, this clone was seen once. The gene calls are TRBV25-1 and TRBJ1-2; 8 bases are a match to TRBD1. The germline V gene has CDR1 MGHDK and CDR2 SYGVNS. The CDR3 extends over 15 amino acids. V lost 4 bases, J lost 1 base, and 5 bases stayed unmatched. CDR3 sequence (DNA): TGTGCCAGCAGTGGCCACAGGGGGGATAACTATGGCTACACCTTC. Its protein is CASSGHRGDNYGYTF.

On this clone: Distinct nucleotide sequences in the sample also encode this CDR3. The chain recombines TRBV18 with TRBJ1-1; possible D gene TRBD1, 5 bases. V was pared by 3 bases and J by 1 base, with 6 bases between. Germline V CDR1 and CDR2: KGHSH, LQKENI. The CDR3 has 13 amino acids. CDR3 nucleotide sequence: TGTGCCAGCTCACCTGGACAGAACACTGAAGCTTTCTTT. Amino acid sequence: CASSPGQNTEAFF.

The chain carries TRBV27 and TRBJ2-6, with D possibly matching TRBD1 (6 bases). The CDR3 covers 17 residues. Germline CDR1 MNHEY, CDR2 SMNVEV (reference sequence). Between the trimmed V and J ends, which lost 2 bases and 2 bases, there was a span of 13 bases. The CDR3 DNA reads as TGTGCCAGCAGTTTACAGGGCCCAGGGGCTGGGGCCAACGTCCTGACTTTC. Encoded protein: CASSLQGPGAGANVLTF. Combining the CDR3 with reference TRBV27 and TRBJ2-6 gives the whole variable domain EAQVTQNPRYLITVTGKKLTVTCSQNMNHEYMSWYRQDPGLGLRQIYYSMNVEVTDKGDVPEGYKVSRKEKRNFPLILESPSPNQTSLYFCASSLQGPGAGANVLTFGAGSRLTVL.

The rearrangement links TRBV5-8 to TRBJ2-1; D possibly uses TRBD1 or TRBD2 (6 bases each). Germline V gene sequence: CDR1 SGHTS, CDR2 YDEGEE. The CDR3 has 17 residues. V lost 10 bases, J lost 0 bases, and 23 bases lay in between. The CDR3 here is CASRRVEGGLSYNEQFF. The CDR3 DNA is TGTGCCTCTAGGAGGGTAGAGGGGGGCCTCTCCTACAATGAGCAGTTCTTC.

This clone was counted once. V is TRBV2 and J is TRBJ2-3, with D hard to call. Trimming shortened V by 3 bases and J by 2 bases, and 24 bases separated the two germline ends. CDR3 size: 19 residues. CDR1 and CDR2 (germline): SNHLY, FYNNEI. The CDR3 bases are TGTGCCAGCAGTGACGGTAGCAACTCGGACCTGACTCCCACAGATACGCAGTATTTT. It specifies CASSDGSNSDLTPTDTQYF.

The V gene is TRBV10-1, the J gene TRBJ1-2; the D is unclear. Germline V CDR1 and CDR2: WNHNN, SYGVQD (reference sequence). With 2 bases removed from V and 3 bases from J, the gap between germline ends came to 7 bases. The CDR3 extends over 13 amino acids. In nucleotides, the CDR3 is TGCGCCAGCAGTGAGAACGCTGACTATGGCTACACCTTC. Its protein is CASSENADYGYTF.

The chain couples TRBV5-4 to TRBJ2-7; 7 bases are shared with TRBD2. The CDR3 sequence is 14 residues long. Germline assignment: CDR1 SGHNT and CDR2 YYREEE (reference sequence). The V gene end was trimmed by 0 bases and the J gene end by 1 base; junction bases not matched to a gene: 1. Here the CDR3 DNA reads TGTGCCAGCAGCTTGGGCGGGGGTTCCTACGAGCAGTACTTC. Translating gives CASSLGGGSYEQYF. Using reference TRBV5-4 and TRBJ2-7 for the parts outside the CDR3, the full variable domain is ETGVTQSPTHLIKTRGQQVTLRCSSQSGHNTVSWYQQALGQGPQFIFQYYREEENGRGNFPPRFSGLQFPNYSSELNVNALELDDSALYLCASSLGGGSYEQYFGPGTRLTVT.

The V gene is TRBV10-3, the J gene TRBJ2-3; TRBD1 matches at 9 bases. Trimming removed 4 bases from V and 1 base from J; junction bases left unmatched: 9. CDR1 is ENHRY, CDR2 SYGVKD, per germline. This CDR3 comprises 17 residues. The CDR3 sequence is CAISGRTGEGGTDTQYF. CDR3 in DNA: TGTGCCATCAGTGGCAGGACAGGGGAGGGGGGCACAGATACGCAGTATTTT.

The rearrangement uses TRBV29-1 and TRBJ2-7; D is perhaps TRBD1 (6 bases). The germline gives CDR1 SQVTM, CDR2 ANQGSEA. The V gene lost 5 bases and the J gene lost 3 bases, with 17 bases spanning the gap. The CDR3 totals 14 residues. The CDR3 DNA reads as TGCAGCGTTACCCTCCGGGACAAGAGCTACGAGCAGTACTTC. Its translation: CSVTLRDKSYEQYF.

The V call is TRBV5-1, the J call TRBJ1-4; 7 nucleotides line up with TRBD1. CDR3 length: 18 amino acids. V shed 4 bases and J 0 bases; nucleotides not matched to a gene: 12. Germline CDR1 SGHRS, CDR2 YFSETQ. The CDR3 DNA follows: TGCGCCAGCAGCGGGATACAGGGGTCCCCTGCAACTAATGAAAAACTGTTTTTT. It translates to CASSGIQGSPATNEKLFF. The variable domain in full, with the rest retrieved from reference TRBV5-1 and TRBJ1-4, is KAGVTQTPRYLIKTRGQQVTLSCSPISGHRSVSWYQQTPGQGLQFLFEYFSETQRNKGNFPGRFSGRQFSNSRSEMNVSTLELGDSALYLCASSGIQGSPATNEKLFFGSGTQLSVL.